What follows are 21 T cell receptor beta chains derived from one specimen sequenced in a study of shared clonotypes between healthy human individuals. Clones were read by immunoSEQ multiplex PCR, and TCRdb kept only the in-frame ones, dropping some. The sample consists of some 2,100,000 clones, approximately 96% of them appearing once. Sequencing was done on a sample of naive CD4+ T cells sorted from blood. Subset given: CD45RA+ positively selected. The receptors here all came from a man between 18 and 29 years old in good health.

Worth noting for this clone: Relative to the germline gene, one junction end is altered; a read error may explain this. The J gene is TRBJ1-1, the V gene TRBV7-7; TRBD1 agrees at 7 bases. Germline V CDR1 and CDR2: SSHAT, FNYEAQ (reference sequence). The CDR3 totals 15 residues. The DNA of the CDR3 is TGTGCTAGCAGCTCCGAGGACAGGAGGGGTACTGAAGCTTTCTTT. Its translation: CASSSEDRRGTEAFF. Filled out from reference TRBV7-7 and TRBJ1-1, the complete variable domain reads GAGVSQSPRYKVTKRGQDVTLRCDPISSHATLYWYQQALGQGPEFLTYFNYEAQPDKSGLPSDRFSAERPEGSISTLTIQRTEQRDSAMYRCASSSEDRRGTEAFFGQGTRLTVV.

The CDR3 DNA reads TGTGCCAGCAGTCTCACCCAGGGACTAGCGGTTAGCACAGATACGCAGTATTTT. This codes for CASSLTQGLAVSTDTQYF. V is TRBV2 and J is TRBJ2-3; 11 nucleotides match TRBD2. Germline lookup yields CDR1 SNHLY and CDR2 FYNNEI. Trimming took 5 bases from V and 0 from J; bases not matched to a gene: 10. CDR3 length equals 18 residues.

CDR3 sequence reads: CASSPMVFSVGSYSNQPQHF. The CDR3 DNA reads as TGTGCCAGCTCACCAATGGTTTTTAGTGTTGGGAGTTATAGCAATCAGCCCCAGCATTTT. V is TRBV18 and J is TRBJ1-5; D remains unclear. CDR3 size: 20 residues. V was trimmed by 2 bases and J by 0 bases, leaving 23 bases between them. CDR1 is KGHSH and CDR2 is LQKENI in the germline V gene. Drawing the rest from reference TRBV18 and TRBJ1-5, the complete variable domain is NAGVMQNPRHLVRRRGQEARLRCSPMKGHSHVYWYRQLPEEGLKFMVYLQKENIIDESGMPKERFSAEFPKEGPSILRIQQVVRGDSAAYFCASSPMVFSVGSYSNQPQHFGDGTRLSIL.

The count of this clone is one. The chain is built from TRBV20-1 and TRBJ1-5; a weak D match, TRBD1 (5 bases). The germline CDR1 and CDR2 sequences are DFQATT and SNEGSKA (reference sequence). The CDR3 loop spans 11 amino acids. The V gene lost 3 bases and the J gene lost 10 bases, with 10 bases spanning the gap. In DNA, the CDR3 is TGCAGTGCTAGGGAGGGGAAACCCCAGCATTTT. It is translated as CSAREGKPQHF.

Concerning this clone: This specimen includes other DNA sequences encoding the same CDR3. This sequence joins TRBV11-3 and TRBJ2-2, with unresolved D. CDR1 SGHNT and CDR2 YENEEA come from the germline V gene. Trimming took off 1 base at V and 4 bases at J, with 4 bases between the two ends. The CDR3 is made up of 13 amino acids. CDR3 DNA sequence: TGTGCCAGCAGCTTAGCCTCCACCGGGGAGCTGTTTTTT. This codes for CASSLASTGELFF.

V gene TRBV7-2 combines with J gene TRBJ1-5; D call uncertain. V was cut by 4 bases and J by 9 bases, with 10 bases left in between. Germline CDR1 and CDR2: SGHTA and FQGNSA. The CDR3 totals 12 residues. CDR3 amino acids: CASSSTAGPQHF. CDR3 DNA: TGTGCCAGCAGCTCCACCGCGGGGCCCCAGCATTTT.

DNA for the CDR3: TGTGCCAGCAGCAAGGCGGGCCCAGCAGATACGCAGTATTTT. Translation gives CASSKAGPADTQYF. V is TRBV21-1 and J is TRBJ2-3; the DNA was not compared with TRBD2, the D call given in the table. TRBV21-1 is shown as a pseudogene. The CDR3 totals 14 residues.

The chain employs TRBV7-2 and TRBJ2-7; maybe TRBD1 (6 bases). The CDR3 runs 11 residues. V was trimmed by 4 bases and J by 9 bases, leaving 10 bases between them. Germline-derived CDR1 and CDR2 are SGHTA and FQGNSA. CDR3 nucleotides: TGTGCCAGCAGCTCAGGGGTCGTGCAGTACTTC. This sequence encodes CASSSGVVQYF.

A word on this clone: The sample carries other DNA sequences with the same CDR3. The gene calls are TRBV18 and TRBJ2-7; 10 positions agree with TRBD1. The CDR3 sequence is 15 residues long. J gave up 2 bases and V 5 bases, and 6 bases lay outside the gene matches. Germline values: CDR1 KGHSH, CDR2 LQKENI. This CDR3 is CASSLTGTGAYEQYF. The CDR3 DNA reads TGTGCCAGCTCATTGACCGGGACAGGGGCCTACGAGCAGTACTTC. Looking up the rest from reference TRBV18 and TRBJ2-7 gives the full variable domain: NAGVMQNPRHLVRRRGQEARLRCSPMKGHSHVYWYRQLPEEGLKFMVYLQKENIIDESGMPKERFSAEFPKEGPSILRIQQVVRGDSAAYFCASSLTGTGAYEQYFGPGTRLTVT.

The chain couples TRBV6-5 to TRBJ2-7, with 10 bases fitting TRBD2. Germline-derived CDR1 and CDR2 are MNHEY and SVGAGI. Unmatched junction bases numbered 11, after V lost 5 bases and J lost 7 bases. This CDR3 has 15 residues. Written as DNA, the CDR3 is TGTGCCAGCAGTCCCAACGCACTAGCGGGAAGGGAGCAGTACTTC. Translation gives CASSPNALAGREQYF.

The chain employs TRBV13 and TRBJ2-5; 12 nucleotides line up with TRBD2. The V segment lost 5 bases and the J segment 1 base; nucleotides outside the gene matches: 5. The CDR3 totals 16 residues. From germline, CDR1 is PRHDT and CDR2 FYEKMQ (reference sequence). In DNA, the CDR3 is TGTGCCAGCAGCACCCGACTAGCGGGGGTCCAAGAGACCCAGTACTTC. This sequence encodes CASSTRLAGVQETQYF.

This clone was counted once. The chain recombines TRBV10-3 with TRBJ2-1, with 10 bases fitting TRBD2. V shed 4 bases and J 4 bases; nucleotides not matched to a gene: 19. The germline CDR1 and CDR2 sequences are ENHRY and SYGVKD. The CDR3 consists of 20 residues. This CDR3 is CAISGTTPGATSGIYNEQFF. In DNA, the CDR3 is TGTGCCATCAGTGGGACAACGCCGGGTGCCACTAGCGGGATTTACAATGAGCAGTTCTTC.

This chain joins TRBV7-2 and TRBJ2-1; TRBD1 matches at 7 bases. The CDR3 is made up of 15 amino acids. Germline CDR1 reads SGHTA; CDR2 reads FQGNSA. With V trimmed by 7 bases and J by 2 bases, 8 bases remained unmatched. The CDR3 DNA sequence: TGTGCCAGCATCCTCACCGGGACAGCCTACAATGAGCAGTTCTTC. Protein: CASILTGTAYNEQFF.

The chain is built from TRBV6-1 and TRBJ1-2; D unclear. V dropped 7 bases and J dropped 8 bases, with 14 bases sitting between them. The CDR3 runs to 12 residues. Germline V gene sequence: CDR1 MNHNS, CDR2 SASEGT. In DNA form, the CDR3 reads TGTGCCAGCACCTATTGGGCGGAGGGCTACACCTTC. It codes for CASTYWAEGYTF.

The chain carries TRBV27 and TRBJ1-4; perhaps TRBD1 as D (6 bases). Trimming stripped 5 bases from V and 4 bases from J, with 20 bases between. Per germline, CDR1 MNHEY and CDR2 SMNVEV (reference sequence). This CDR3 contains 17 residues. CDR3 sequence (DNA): TGTGCCAGCAGTCGGCCCCCAGGGGCGCTCCATAATGAAAAACTGTTTTTT. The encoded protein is CASSRPPGALHNEKLFF.

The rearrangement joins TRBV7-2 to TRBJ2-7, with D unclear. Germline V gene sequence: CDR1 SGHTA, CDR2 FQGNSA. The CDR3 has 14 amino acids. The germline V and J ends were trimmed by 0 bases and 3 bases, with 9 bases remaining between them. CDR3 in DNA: TGTGCCAGCAGCTTAGCGGAGACCCTCTACGAGCAGTACTTC. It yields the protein CASSLAETLYEQYF.

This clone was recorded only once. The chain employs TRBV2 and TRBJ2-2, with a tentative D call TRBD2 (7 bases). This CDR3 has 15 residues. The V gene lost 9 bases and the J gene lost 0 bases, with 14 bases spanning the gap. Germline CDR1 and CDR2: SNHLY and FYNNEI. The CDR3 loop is CASRRGATNTGELFF. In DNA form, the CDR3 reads TGTGCCAGTCGCCGGGGGGCCACGAACACCGGGGAGCTGTTTTTT. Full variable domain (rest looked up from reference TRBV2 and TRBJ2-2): EPEVTQTPSHQVTQMGQEVILRCVPISNHLYFYWYRQILGQKVEFLVSFYNNEISEKSEIFDDQFSVERPDGSNFTLKIRSTKLEDSAMYFCASRRGATNTGELFFGEGSRLTVL.

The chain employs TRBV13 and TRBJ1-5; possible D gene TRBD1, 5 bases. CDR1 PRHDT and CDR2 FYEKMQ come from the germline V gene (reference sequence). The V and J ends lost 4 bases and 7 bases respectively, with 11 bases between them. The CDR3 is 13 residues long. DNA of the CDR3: TGTGCCAGCAGCTCCCAAAGGGGCCAGCCCCAGCATTTT. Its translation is CASSSQRGQPQHF.

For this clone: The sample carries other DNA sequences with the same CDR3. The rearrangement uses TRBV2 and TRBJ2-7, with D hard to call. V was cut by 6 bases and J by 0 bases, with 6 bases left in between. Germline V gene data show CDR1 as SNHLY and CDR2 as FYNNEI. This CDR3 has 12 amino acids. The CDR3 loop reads CASSLSSYEQYF. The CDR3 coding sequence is TGTGCCAGCAGCCTAAGCTCCTACGAGCAGTACTTC.

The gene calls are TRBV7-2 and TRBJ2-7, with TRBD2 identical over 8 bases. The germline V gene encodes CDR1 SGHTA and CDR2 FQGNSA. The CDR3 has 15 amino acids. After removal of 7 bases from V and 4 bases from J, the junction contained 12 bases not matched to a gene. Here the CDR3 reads CASTFSSGGPYEQYF. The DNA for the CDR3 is TGTGCCAGCACTTTTTCGTCGGGAGGGCCTTACGAGCAGTACTTC.

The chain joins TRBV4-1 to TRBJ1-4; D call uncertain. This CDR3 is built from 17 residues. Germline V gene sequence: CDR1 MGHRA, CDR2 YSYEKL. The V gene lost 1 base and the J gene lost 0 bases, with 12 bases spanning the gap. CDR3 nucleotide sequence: TGCGCCAGCAGCCAAGGGGCCGTTCTCGCAACTAATGAAAAACTGTTTTTT. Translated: CASSQGAVLATNEKLFF.